This TCR beta chain was identified in a study of T cell responses to AZD1222 COVID-19 vaccine. General study points: Reports say nearly half of spike-specific TCRs go after unmutated variant regions. CD4 TCRs linked to vaccination spanned spike, dominating at 160-218 and 743-854. Recipients of two AZD1222 doses showed rising Spike-specific TCR breadth and depth.

Sequencing used immunoSEQ multiplex PCR; TCRdb keeps in-frame clones, though not all of them. The sample contains roughly 200,000 clones, 80% to 95% of which appear only once. As regards this clone: No antigen is known for it.

The CDR3 is 13 residues long. CDR1 and CDR2 from the germline V gene are SGHTA and FQGNSA. V was cut by 10 bases and J by 10 bases, with 17 bases left in between. This receptor was obtained from an adult in good health. The J gene is TRBJ1-6, the V gene TRBV7-2; D is undetermined. The sample consisted of peripheral blood, taken on day 0 of AZD1222 vaccination. CDR3 in amino acids: CATETALRSPLHF. The CDR3 region has the DNA TGTGCCACCGAGACGGCCTTGAGATCACCCCTCCACTTT.